Presented here are 14 T cell receptor beta chains from one specimen sequenced in a study of cytotoxic CD8 clonotypes in ibrutinib-treated CLL. Some clones are missing from TCRdb's copy, which holds only in-frame ones; the method was immunoSEQ multiplex PCR. The table records over 150,000 clones, about two thirds of them present only once. The sequencing used PBMCs, collected after 24 months of ibrutinib treatment. The origin of the receptors is a human donor with chronic lymphocytic leukemia.

The V call is TRBV27, the J call TRBJ2-3; weak D call: TRBD2 (5 bases). Trimming stripped 4 bases from V and 6 bases from J, with 14 bases between. CDR3 length equals 14 residues. Germline CDR1 and CDR2: MNHEY and SMNVEV (reference sequence). CDR3 in DNA: TGTGCCAGCAGTTGGACTTCCCTCCGGGATACGCAGTATTTT. Its translation is CASSWTSLRDTQYF.

The chain uses TRBV29-1 and TRBJ2-7; the D gene is possibly TRBD1 (5 bases). V lost 6 bases and J 3 bases, leaving 15 bases between the germline ends. CDR1 is SQVTM and CDR2 is ANQGSEA in the germline V gene. The CDR3 sequence is 13 residues long. In DNA form, the CDR3 reads TGCAGCGTGAAAAGACCGACAGACTACGAGCAGTACTTC. Translation: CSVKRPTDYEQYF.

This clone is a singleton in its sample. V gene TRBV7-8 combines with J gene TRBJ1-2; 7 bases map to TRBD1. V was clipped by 0 bases and J by 1 base; unmatched bases: 5. Germline CDR1 SGHVS, CDR2 FQNEAQ. The CDR3 extends over 16 amino acids. In DNA, the CDR3 is TGTGCCAGCAGCTTAGCCCCGACAGGGAGTAACTATGGCTACACCTTC. Translation gives CASSLAPTGSNYGYTF. The full variable domain, rest sourced from reference TRBV7-8 and TRBJ1-2, is GAGVSQSPRYKVAKRGQDVALRCDPISGHVSLFWYQQALGQGPEFLTYFQNEAQLDKSGLPSDRFFAERPEGSVSTLKIQRTQQEDSAVYLCASSLAPTGSNYGYTFGSGTRLTVV.

The rearrangement uses TRBV30 and TRBJ2-5, with unresolved D. Trimming took 4 bases from V and 1 from J, leaving 13 bases between them. Per the germline V gene, CDR1 is GTSNPN and CDR2 is SVGIG (reference sequence). The CDR3 totals 14 residues. CDR3 residues: CAWMRYTPQETQYF. CDR3 DNA sequence: TGTGCCTGGATGAGATACACTCCCCAAGAGACCCAGTACTTC. The whole variable domain, filled in from reference TRBV30 and TRBJ2-5, reads SQTIHQWPATLVQPVGSPLSLECTVEGTSNPNLYWYRQAAGRGLQLLFYSVGIGQISSEVPQNLSASRPQDRQFILSSKKLLLSDSGFYLCAWMRYTPQETQYFGPGTRLLVL.

The CDR3 reads CASSLSDTGELFF. For the CDR3, the DNA is TGCGCCAGCAGCTTGAGTGACACCGGGGAGCTGTTTTTT. The chain joins TRBV5-1 to TRBJ2-2; D is unresolved. V lost 1 base and J lost 3, with 4 bases in between. There are 13 residues in the CDR3. The germline gives CDR1 SGHRS, CDR2 YFSETQ.

The chain is built from TRBV5-1 and TRBJ2-2; 8 bases are shared with TRBD1. Trimming at V came to 4 bases and at J to 3 bases, leaving 8 bases not matched to a gene. This CDR3 spans 16 amino acids. Germline CDR1 SGHRS, CDR2 YFSETQ. CDR3: CASSPAGQGDTGELFF. The CDR3 DNA follows: TGCGCCAGCAGCCCGGCCGGACAGGGAGACACCGGGGAGCTGTTTTTT.

The chain links TRBV27 to TRBJ2-7, with D unclear. This CDR3 contains 13 residues. Germline CDR1 is MNHEY and CDR2 is SMNVEV (reference sequence). V shed 6 bases and J shed 0 bases, with 9 bases lying between them. CDR3 nucleotides: TGTGCCAGCAGCGTAGGGAACTCCTACGAGCAGTACTTC. As protein: CASSVGNSYEQYF.

The CDR3 region has the DNA TGCGCCAGCAGCCCACTAGGTTCCTATAGCAATCAGCCCCAGCATTTT. It yields the protein CASSPLGSYSNQPQHF. The chain combines TRBV5-1 with TRBJ1-5; D remains ambiguous. The germline CDR1 and CDR2 sequences are SGHRS and YFSETQ. CDR3 length: 16 amino acids. Between the trimmed V and J ends, which lost 4 bases and 0 bases, there was a span of 14 bases.

The chain is built from TRBV5-1 and TRBJ2-7; D might be TRBD1 (5 bases). The V gene's germline CDR1 is SGHRS and CDR2 YFSETQ. The CDR3 is 12 amino acids. V lost 4 bases and J lost 3, with 8 bases in between. CDR3: CASSPDIYEQYF. The CDR3 DNA follows: TGCGCCAGCAGCCCGGACATCTACGAGCAGTACTTC.

The CDR3, as DNA: TGCGCCAGCAGTAGGGCGGGAGCCTCGTACGAGCAGTACTTC. This codes for CASSRAGASYEQYF. The chain couples TRBV10-2 to TRBJ2-7, with 7 positions matching TRBD2. The CDR3 is made up of 14 amino acids. Per the germline V gene, CDR1 is WSHSY and CDR2 is SAAADI. Trimming took 5 bases from V and 4 from J; bases not matched to a gene: 8.

The V and J genes are TRBV19 and TRBJ1-2; D is undetermined. In germline, CDR1 is LNHDA, CDR2 SQIVND (reference sequence). The germline V and J ends were trimmed by 0 bases and 7 bases, with 6 bases remaining between them. The CDR3 spans 12 residues. The DNA for the CDR3 is TGTGCCAGTAGTATAGATCTTTTTGGCTACACCTTC. It is translated as CASSIDLFGYTF.

The chain couples TRBV6-5 to TRBJ1-4; the D is unclear. CDR1 and CDR2 (germline): MNHEY, SVGAGI. This CDR3 contains 11 residues. Deletions cut 6 bases from V and 5 bases from J, with 4 bases between. The CDR3 nucleotides are TGTGCCAGCAGGGGAAATGAAAAACTGTTTTTT. Amino acid sequence: CASRGNEKLFF.

The chain's CDR3 is CASSLLGLAGETQYF. For the CDR3, the DNA is TGTGCCAGCAGCTTATTGGGACTAGCGGGAGAGACCCAGTACTTC. The gene calls are TRBV7-2 and TRBJ2-5; 12 positions match TRBD2. Germline loops: CDR1 SGHTA, CDR2 FQGNSA. Losses at the gene ends were 2 bases for V and 4 bases for J; bases not matched to a gene: 2. The CDR3 covers 15 residues.

This chain joins TRBV9 and TRBJ2-7; 9 positions agree with TRBD2. V was pared by 3 bases and J by 3 bases, with 4 bases of the junction left unmatched. From germline, CDR1 is SGDLS and CDR2 YYNGEE. CDR3 length equals 14 residues. CDR3 loop: CASSGTSEHYEQYF. CDR3 nucleotide sequence: TGTGCCAGCAGCGGGACTAGCGAGCACTACGAGCAGTACTTC.